This T cell receptor beta chain is drawn from a study of cytomegalovirus exposure and HLA in healthy donors. 13 Jbeta primers and 60 Vbeta primers were used for the PCR. Method: immunoSEQ multiplex PCR; TCRdb's copy keeps in-frame clones and lacks some. The sample includes some 91,000 clones, around 59% of them seen just once. The study's findings and limits: Per a later analysis, 16,951 TCR beta sequences showed association with HLA alleles at 0.05 false discovery rate.

Regarding this clone: Its specificity is not known.

The receptor's source is a human donor in good health. Sequencing was carried out using PBMCs.

CDR3 sequence reads: CASSEETGGPYEQYF. The CDR3 DNA is TGTGCCAGCAGTGAAGAAACAGGGGGCCCCTACGAGCAGTACTTC. The chain joins TRBV6-1 to TRBJ2-5; TRBD1 matches at 9 bases. Gene TRBJ2-7 matches the end of the DNA better, so the J call may be wrong. CDR3 size: 15 residues. Germline V gene lookup returns CDR1 MNHNS and CDR2 SASEGT.